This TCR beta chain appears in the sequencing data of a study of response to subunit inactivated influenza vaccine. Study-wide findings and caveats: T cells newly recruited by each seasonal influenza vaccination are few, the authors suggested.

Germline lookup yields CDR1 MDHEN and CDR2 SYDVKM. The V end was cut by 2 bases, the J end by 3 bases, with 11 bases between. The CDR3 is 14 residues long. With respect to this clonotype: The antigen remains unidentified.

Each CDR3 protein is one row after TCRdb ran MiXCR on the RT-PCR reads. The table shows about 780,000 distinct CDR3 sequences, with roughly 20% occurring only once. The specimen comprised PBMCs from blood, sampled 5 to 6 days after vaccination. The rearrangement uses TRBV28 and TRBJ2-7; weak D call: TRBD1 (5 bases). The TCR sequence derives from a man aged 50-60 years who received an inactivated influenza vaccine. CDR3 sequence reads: CASSLTGSYYEQYF. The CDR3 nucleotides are TGTGCCAGCAGTTTAACAGGATCCTACTACGAGCAGTACTTC.